This is a list of T cell receptor beta chains from one sample in a study of blood T cell repertoires in COVID-19. TCRdb's table, derived via immunoSEQ multiplex PCR, lists solely in-frame clones and lacks some. The profile shows about 280,000 clones, 83% of them singletons. Sequenced material: peripheral blood. These receptors were taken from a woman aged 45-59 years who had recovered from COVID-19. Both conserved end residues are part of each CDR3. Fields, in order: J gene, clone size, D gene, V gene, CDR3 protein, CDR3 DNA. The D gene is left open where the match is weak. Only part of the rows carry a size: once, few, many, or a class if the clone is expanded.

j_call: TRBJ2-7; clone_size: NA; d_call: TRBD1; v_call: TRBV28; cdr3_aa: CASRTSGGHYEQYF; cdr3_nt: TGTGCCAGCAGAACGTCAGGGGGCCACTACGAGCAGTACTTC
j_call: TRBJ1-4; clone_size: once; d_call: NA; v_call: TRBV27; cdr3_aa: CASSSPDSHEKLFF; cdr3_nt: TGTGCCAGCAGCTCCCCGGACAGCCATGAAAAACTGTTTTTT
j_call: TRBJ1-4; clone_size: NA; d_call: NA; v_call: TRBV19; cdr3_aa: CATMSGKLFF; cdr3_nt: TGTGCCACCATGAGCGGAAAACTGTTTTTT
j_call: TRBJ2-2; clone_size: NA; d_call: TRBD1; v_call: TRBV19; cdr3_aa: CASRTSGQGLTGELFF; cdr3_nt: TGTGCCAGTAGGACCTCCGGACAGGGGTTGACCGGGGAGCTGTTTTTT
j_call: TRBJ2-7; clone_size: NA; d_call: TRBD2; v_call: TRBV29-1; cdr3_aa: CSVEARTSSYEQYF; cdr3_nt: TGCAGCGTTGAGGCCAGGACTAGTTCCTACGAGCAGTACTTC
j_call: TRBJ2-5; clone_size: NA; d_call: NA; v_call: TRBV27; cdr3_aa: CASSSDQETQYF; cdr3_nt: TGTGCCAGCAGCTCAGACCAAGAGACCCAGTACTTC
j_call: TRBJ2-1; clone_size: NA; d_call: TRBD2; v_call: TRBV27; cdr3_aa: CASSTRLAGGLAYNEQFF; cdr3_nt: TGTGCCAGCAGTACACGACTAGCGGGGGGGTTAGCCTACAATGAGCAGTTCTTC
j_call: TRBJ1-6; clone_size: NA; d_call: NA; v_call: TRBV6-6; cdr3_aa: CASSRHTGKYSPLHF; cdr3_nt: TGTGCCAGCAGCCGACATACAGGGAAATATTCACCCCTCCACTTT
j_call: TRBJ2-5; clone_size: NA; d_call: TRBD2; v_call: TRBV9; cdr3_aa: CASSVRAGGRQETQYF; cdr3_nt: TGTGCCAGCAGCGTCCGCGCGGGGGGCCGACAAGAGACCCAGTACTTC
j_call: TRBJ2-4; clone_size: NA; d_call: NA; v_call: TRBV25-1; cdr3_aa: CASSEYLDSPIQYF; cdr3_nt: TGTGCCAGCAGTGAATATTTGGACAGTCCCATTCAGTACTTC
j_call: TRBJ2-7; clone_size: once; d_call: TRBD1; v_call: TRBV7-2; cdr3_aa: CASSLGPTGGNRFEQYF; cdr3_nt: TGTGCCAGCAGCTTAGGCCCAACAGGGGGCAATAGGTTCGAGCAGTACTTC
j_call: TRBJ2-7; clone_size: NA; d_call: TRBD2; v_call: TRBV7-6; cdr3_aa: CASSQGMAGGPVEQYF; cdr3_nt: TGTGCCAGCAGCCAGGGGATGGCGGGAGGGCCGGTTGAGCAGTACTTC
j_call: TRBJ2-1; clone_size: NA; d_call: TRBD2; v_call: TRBV5-1; cdr3_aa: CASSLAGSNEQFF; cdr3_nt: TGCGCCAGCAGCTTAGCGGGATCCAATGAGCAGTTCTTC
j_call: TRBJ1-2; clone_size: NA; d_call: NA; v_call: TRBV18; cdr3_aa: CASSPLDGQGSGYTF; cdr3_nt: TGTGCCAGCTCACCTCTGGACGGTCAGGGGAGTGGCTACACCTTC
j_call: TRBJ1-2; clone_size: NA; d_call: TRBD1; v_call: TRBV28; cdr3_aa: CASSLGQGLLNGYTF; cdr3_nt: TGTGCCAGCAGTTTGGGACAGGGACTTCTGAATGGCTACACCTTC
j_call: TRBJ2-3; clone_size: NA; d_call: NA; v_call: TRBV9; cdr3_aa: CASSVSGRHTDTQYF; cdr3_nt: TGTGCCAGCAGCGTGAGCGGGCGACACACAGATACGCAGTATTTT
j_call: TRBJ1-4; clone_size: NA; d_call: NA; v_call: TRBV5-1; cdr3_aa: CASSSTGSTGEKLFF; cdr3_nt: TGCGCCAGCAGCAGTACCGGGAGCACGGGTGAAAAACTGTTTTTT
j_call: TRBJ2-1; clone_size: NA; d_call: NA; v_call: TRBV21-1; cdr3_aa: CASSLRGPYYNEQFF; cdr3_nt: TGTGCCAGCAGCCTGAGGGGGCCGTACTACAATGAGCAGTTCTTC
j_call: TRBJ1-5; clone_size: NA; d_call: TRBD1; v_call: TRBV6-1; cdr3_aa: CASSGTRTGGSNQPQHF; cdr3_nt: TGTGCCAGCAGTGGGACACGGACAGGGGGAAGCAATCAGCCCCAGCATTTT
j_call: TRBJ2-1; clone_size: NA; d_call: TRBD2; v_call: TRBV10-3; cdr3_aa: CAISESSKRGSSYNEQFF; cdr3_nt: TGTGCCATCAGTGAGTCGAGTAAGCGGGGGTCCTCCTACAATGAGCAGTTCTTC
j_call: TRBJ2-2; clone_size: NA; d_call: TRBD2; v_call: TRBV7-9; cdr3_aa: CASSLLSSWASGDTGELFF; cdr3_nt: TGTGCCAGCAGCTTACTATCTTCGTGGGCTAGCGGGGACACCGGGGAGCTGTTTTTT
j_call: TRBJ2-7; clone_size: NA; d_call: TRBD2; v_call: TRBV6-2/TRBV6-3; cdr3_aa: CASSSPQREGLYEQYF; cdr3_nt: TGTGCCAGCAGTTCACCCCAGCGGGAGGGCCTCTACGAGCAGTACTTC
j_call: TRBJ1-1; clone_size: NA; d_call: NA; v_call: TRBV2; cdr3_aa: CASSGGGTEAFF; cdr3_nt: TGTGCCAGCAGTGGGGGGGGGACTGAAGCTTTCTTT
j_call: TRBJ2-2; clone_size: NA; d_call: TRBD2; v_call: TRBV5-1; cdr3_aa: CASMPGLVPGELFF; cdr3_nt: TGCGCCAGCATGCCGGGACTAGTGCCCGGGGAGCTGTTTTTT
j_call: TRBJ2-3; clone_size: NA; d_call: TRBD2; v_call: TRBV6-5; cdr3_aa: CASRSSGGHTDTQYF; cdr3_nt: TGTGCCAGCAGGAGCAGCGGGGGGCATACAGATACGCAGTATTTT
j_call: TRBJ1-1; clone_size: NA; d_call: TRBD1; v_call: TRBV15; cdr3_aa: CATSSPQGAGGNTEAFF; cdr3_nt: TGTGCCACCAGCAGTCCACAGGGGGCCGGAGGGAACACTGAAGCTTTCTTT
j_call: TRBJ2-7; clone_size: NA; d_call: NA; v_call: TRBV27; cdr3_aa: CASPLYEQYF; cdr3_nt: TGTGCCAGCCCTCTTTACGAGCAGTACTTC
j_call: TRBJ2-3; clone_size: NA; d_call: TRBD2; v_call: TRBV11-3; cdr3_aa: CASSLGSTSASTDTQYF; cdr3_nt: TGTGCCAGCAGCCTGGGGTCGACTAGCGCGAGCACAGATACGCAGTATTTT
j_call: TRBJ2-1; clone_size: NA; d_call: TRBD2; v_call: TRBV7-3; cdr3_aa: CASSPGLAPVYNEQFF; cdr3_nt: TGTGCCAGCAGCCCCGGACTAGCCCCTGTCTACAATGAGCAGTTCTTC
j_call: TRBJ2-7; clone_size: NA; d_call: TRBD1; v_call: TRBV7-2; cdr3_aa: CASSSQGQGARQYF; cdr3_nt: TGTGCCAGCAGCTCTCAGGGCCAGGGGGCTCGGCAGTACTTC
j_call: TRBJ2-7; clone_size: NA; d_call: NA; v_call: TRBV28; cdr3_aa: CASSSQRERLSSYEQYF; cdr3_nt: TGTGCCAGCAGTTCCCAACGTGAGCGGCTGAGCTCCTACGAGCAGTACTTC
j_call: TRBJ2-7; clone_size: few; d_call: NA; v_call: TRBV7-2; cdr3_aa: CASSRGGSLQQYF; cdr3_nt: TGTGCCAGCAGCAGGGGGGGCAGCCTTCAGCAGTACTTC
j_call: TRBJ1-2; clone_size: NA; d_call: NA; v_call: TRBV10-3; cdr3_aa: CAIRGGGYYGYTF; cdr3_nt: TGTGCCATCAGGGGCGGGGGGTACTATGGCTACACCTTC
j_call: TRBJ2-7; clone_size: NA; d_call: NA; v_call: TRBV15; cdr3_aa: CATSRASYEQYF; cdr3_nt: TGTGCCACCAGCAGAGCCAGCTACGAGCAGTACTTC
j_call: TRBJ1-5; clone_size: few; d_call: TRBD1; v_call: TRBV7-9; cdr3_aa: CASSNFPGQGDHSNQPQHF; cdr3_nt: TGTGCCAGCAGCAATTTCCCGGGACAGGGGGACCATAGCAATCAGCCCCAGCATTTT
j_call: TRBJ2-7; clone_size: NA; d_call: NA; v_call: TRBV5-1; cdr3_aa: CASSLRLGPYEQYF; cdr3_nt: TGCGCCAGCAGCTTGAGACTAGGTCCCTACGAGCAGTACTTC
j_call: TRBJ2-3; clone_size: NA; d_call: TRBD2; v_call: TRBV7-3; cdr3_aa: CASSAQFLGGAASTDTQYF; cdr3_nt: TGTGCCAGCAGCGCGCAATTTCTCGGGGGGGCCGCTAGCACAGATACGCAGTATTTT
j_call: TRBJ1-6; clone_size: NA; d_call: NA; v_call: TRBV28; cdr3_aa: CASIPRLDSPLHF; cdr3_nt: TGTGCCAGCATCCCGAGGTTGGATTCACCCCTCCACTTT
j_call: TRBJ2-5; clone_size: NA; d_call: NA; v_call: TRBV5-4; cdr3_aa: CASSSAGGSQETQYF; cdr3_nt: TGTGCCAGCAGCTCCGCCGGGGGTTCTCAAGAGACCCAGTACTTC
j_call: TRBJ2-4; clone_size: once; d_call: TRBD1; v_call: TRBV28; cdr3_aa: CASSYRGLAKNIQYF; cdr3_nt: TGTGCCAGCAGTTACAGGGGGTTGGCCAAAAACATTCAGTACTTC
j_call: TRBJ1-5; clone_size: NA; d_call: NA; v_call: TRBV30; cdr3_aa: CAWSTLTGGQPQHF; cdr3_nt: TGTGCCTGGAGTACTCTAACGGGAGGACAGCCCCAGCATTTT
j_call: TRBJ1-6; clone_size: NA; d_call: NA; v_call: TRBV6-4; cdr3_aa: CASSVRLGSPLHF; cdr3_nt: TGTGCCAGCAGTGTGAGACTTGGTTCACCCCTCCACTTT
j_call: TRBJ2-7; clone_size: once; d_call: TRBD1; v_call: TRBV2; cdr3_aa: CATGGGQGAPYEQYF; cdr3_nt: TGTGCCACCGGGGGGGGACAGGGGGCGCCCTACGAGCAGTACTTC
j_call: TRBJ1-2; clone_size: NA; d_call: TRBD1; v_call: TRBV6-1; cdr3_aa: CASSEAPGTGVGYTF; cdr3_nt: TGTGCCAGCAGTGAAGCTCCCGGGACAGGCGTTGGCTACACCTTC
j_call: TRBJ1-5; clone_size: NA; d_call: TRBD1; v_call: TRBV7-2; cdr3_aa: CASSLADRGNQPQHF; cdr3_nt: TGTGCCAGCAGCTTAGCTGACAGGGGAAATCAGCCCCAGCATTTT
j_call: TRBJ1-1; clone_size: NA; d_call: TRBD1; v_call: TRBV28; cdr3_aa: CASSGVQGLTEAFF; cdr3_nt: TGTGCCAGCAGTGGGGTACAGGGGCTGACTGAAGCTTTCTTT
j_call: TRBJ1-2; clone_size: NA; d_call: TRBD1; v_call: TRBV24-1; cdr3_aa: CATSVDRNYGYTF; cdr3_nt: TGTGCCACCAGTGTGGACAGGAACTATGGCTACACCTTC
j_call: TRBJ2-7; clone_size: NA; d_call: NA; v_call: TRBV30; cdr3_aa: CAWISGTGLAGQYF; cdr3_nt: TGTGCCTGGATCTCCGGGACAGGGCTAGCGGGGCAGTACTTC
j_call: TRBJ2-7; clone_size: NA; d_call: NA; v_call: TRBV9; cdr3_aa: CASSPAGNSPYEQYF; cdr3_nt: TGTGCCAGCTCCCCGGCGGGGAACTCCCCCTACGAGCAGTACTTC
j_call: TRBJ2-7; clone_size: NA; d_call: TRBD1; v_call: TRBV5-1; cdr3_aa: CASSPGTAYEQYF; cdr3_nt: TGCGCCAGCAGTCCAGGGACAGCCTACGAGCAGTACTTC
j_call: TRBJ2-7; clone_size: NA; d_call: TRBD2; v_call: TRBV18; cdr3_aa: CASSRGLAGDEQYF; cdr3_nt: TGTGCCAGCTCCCGCGGACTAGCGGGAGATGAGCAGTACTTC
j_call: TRBJ2-7; clone_size: NA; d_call: TRBD1; v_call: TRBV28; cdr3_aa: CASSSRIGQGLTYEQYF; cdr3_nt: TGTGCCAGCAGTTCTAGAATCGGACAGGGCCTTACTTACGAGCAGTACTTC
j_call: TRBJ2-3; clone_size: NA; d_call: TRBD2; v_call: TRBV9; cdr3_aa: CASSVEVWTSGEFTDTQYF; cdr3_nt: TGTGCCAGCAGCGTCGAAGTTTGGACTAGCGGGGAGTTCACAGATACGCAGTATTTT
j_call: TRBJ2-2; clone_size: NA; d_call: NA; v_call: TRBV27; cdr3_aa: CASRDTNTGELFF; cdr3_nt: TGTGCCAGCAGAGACACGAACACCGGGGAGCTGTTTTTT
j_call: TRBJ2-7; clone_size: NA; d_call: NA; v_call: TRBV10-3; cdr3_aa: CAISDYRDSYEQYF; cdr3_nt: TGTGCCATCAGCGACTACAGGGATTCCTACGAGCAGTACTTC